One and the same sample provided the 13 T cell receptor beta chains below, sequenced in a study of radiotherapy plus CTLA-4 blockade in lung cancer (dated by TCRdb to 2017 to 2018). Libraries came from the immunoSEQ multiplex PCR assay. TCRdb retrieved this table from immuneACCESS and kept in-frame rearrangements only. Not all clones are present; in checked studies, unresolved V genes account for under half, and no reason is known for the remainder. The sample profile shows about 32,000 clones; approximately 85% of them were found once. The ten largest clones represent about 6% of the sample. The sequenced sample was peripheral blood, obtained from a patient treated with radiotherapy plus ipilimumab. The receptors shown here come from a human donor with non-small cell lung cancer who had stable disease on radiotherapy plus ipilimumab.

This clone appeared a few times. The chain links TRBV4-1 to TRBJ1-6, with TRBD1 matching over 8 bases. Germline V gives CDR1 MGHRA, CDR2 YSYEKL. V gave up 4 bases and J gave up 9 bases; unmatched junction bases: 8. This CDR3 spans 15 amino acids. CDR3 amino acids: CASSPLGQGVSPLHF. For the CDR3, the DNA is TGCGCCAGCAGCCCGCTTGGACAGGGCGTTTCACCCCTCCACTTT.

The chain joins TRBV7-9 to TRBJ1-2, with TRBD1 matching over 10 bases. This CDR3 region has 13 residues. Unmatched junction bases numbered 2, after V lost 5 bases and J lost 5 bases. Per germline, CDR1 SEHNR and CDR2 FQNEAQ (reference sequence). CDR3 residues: CASSRDRGYGYTF. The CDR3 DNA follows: TGTGCCAGCAGCCGGGACAGGGGTTATGGCTACACCTTC.

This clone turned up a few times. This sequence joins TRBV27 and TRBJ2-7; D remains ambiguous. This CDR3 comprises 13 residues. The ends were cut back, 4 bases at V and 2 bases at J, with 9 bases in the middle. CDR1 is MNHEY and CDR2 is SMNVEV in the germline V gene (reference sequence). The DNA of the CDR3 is TGTGCCAGCAGTTACTCAGAGGCCTACGAGCAGTACTTC. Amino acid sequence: CASSYSEAYEQYF.

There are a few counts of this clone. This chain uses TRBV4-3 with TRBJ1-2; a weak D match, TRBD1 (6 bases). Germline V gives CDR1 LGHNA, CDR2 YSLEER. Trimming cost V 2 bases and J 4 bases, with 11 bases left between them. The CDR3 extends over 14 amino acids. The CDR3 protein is CASSQPGQFYGYTF. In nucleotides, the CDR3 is TGCGCCAGCAGCCAACCAGGACAGTTCTATGGCTACACCTTC.

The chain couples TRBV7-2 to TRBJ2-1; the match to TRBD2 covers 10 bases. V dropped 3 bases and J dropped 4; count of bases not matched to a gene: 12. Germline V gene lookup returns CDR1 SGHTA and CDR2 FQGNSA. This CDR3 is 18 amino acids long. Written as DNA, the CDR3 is TGTGCCAGCAGCTTGGTTCATTTCGGACTAGCGGAGTACAATGAGCAGTTCTTC. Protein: CASSLVHFGLAEYNEQFF.

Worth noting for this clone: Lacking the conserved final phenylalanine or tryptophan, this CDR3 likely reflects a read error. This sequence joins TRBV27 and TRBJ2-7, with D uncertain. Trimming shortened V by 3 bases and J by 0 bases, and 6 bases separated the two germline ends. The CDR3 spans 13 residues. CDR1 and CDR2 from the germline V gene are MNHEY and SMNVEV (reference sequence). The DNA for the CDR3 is TGTGCCAGCAGTTTTCTGGGCTCCTACGAGCAGTACCTC. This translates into CASSFLGSYEQYL.

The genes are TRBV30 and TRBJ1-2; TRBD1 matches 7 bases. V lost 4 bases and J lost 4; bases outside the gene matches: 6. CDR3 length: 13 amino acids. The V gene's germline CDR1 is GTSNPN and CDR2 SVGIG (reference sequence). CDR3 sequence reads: CAWIRPGGYGYTF. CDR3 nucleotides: TGTGCCTGGATTCGACCAGGGGGCTATGGCTACACCTTC.

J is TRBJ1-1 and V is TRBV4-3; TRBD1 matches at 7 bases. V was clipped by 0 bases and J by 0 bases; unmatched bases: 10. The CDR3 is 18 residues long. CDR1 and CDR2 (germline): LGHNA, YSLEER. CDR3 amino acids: CASSQDRYSGTVNTEAFF. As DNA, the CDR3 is TGCGCCAGCAGCCAAGATAGGTACTCGGGGACAGTGAACACTGAAGCTTTCTTT.

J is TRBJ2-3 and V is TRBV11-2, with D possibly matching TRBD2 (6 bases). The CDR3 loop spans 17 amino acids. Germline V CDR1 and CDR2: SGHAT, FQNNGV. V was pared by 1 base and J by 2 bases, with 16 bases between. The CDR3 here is CASSLGARGRATDTQYF. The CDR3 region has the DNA TGTGCCAGCAGCTTAGGAGCGCGGGGTAGGGCCACAGATACGCAGTATTTT.

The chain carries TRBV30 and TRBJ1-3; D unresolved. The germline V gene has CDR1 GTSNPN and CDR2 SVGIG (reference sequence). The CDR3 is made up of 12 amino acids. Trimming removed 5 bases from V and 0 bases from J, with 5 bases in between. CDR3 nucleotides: TGTGCCTGGGACAACTCTGGAAACACCATATATTTT. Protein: CAWDNSGNTIYF.

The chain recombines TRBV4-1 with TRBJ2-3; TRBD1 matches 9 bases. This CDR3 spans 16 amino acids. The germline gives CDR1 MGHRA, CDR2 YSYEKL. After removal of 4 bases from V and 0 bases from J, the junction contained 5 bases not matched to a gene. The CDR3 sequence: CASSPRDRASTDTQYF. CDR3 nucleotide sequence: TGCGCCAGCAGCCCCAGGGACAGGGCTAGCACAGATACGCAGTATTTT.

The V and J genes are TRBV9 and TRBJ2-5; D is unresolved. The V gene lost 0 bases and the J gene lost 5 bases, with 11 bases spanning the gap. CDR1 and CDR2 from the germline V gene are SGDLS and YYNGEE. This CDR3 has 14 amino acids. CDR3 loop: CASSVDGVRETQYF. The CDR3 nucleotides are TGTGCCAGCAGCGTAGATGGAGTGAGGGAGACCCAGTACTTC. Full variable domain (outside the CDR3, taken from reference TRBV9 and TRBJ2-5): DSGVTQTPKHLITATGQRVTLRCSPRSGDLSVYWYQQSLDQGLQFLIQYYNGEERAKGNILERFSAQQFPDLHSELNLSSLELGDSALYFCASSVDGVRETQYFGPGTRLLVL.

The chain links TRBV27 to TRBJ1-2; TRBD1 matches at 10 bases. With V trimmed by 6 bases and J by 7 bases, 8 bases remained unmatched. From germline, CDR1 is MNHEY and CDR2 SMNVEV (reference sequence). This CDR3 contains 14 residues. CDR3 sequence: CASRSTGGAGGYTF. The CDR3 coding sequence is TGTGCCAGCAGGTCGACAGGGGGCGCAGGTGGCTACACCTTC.